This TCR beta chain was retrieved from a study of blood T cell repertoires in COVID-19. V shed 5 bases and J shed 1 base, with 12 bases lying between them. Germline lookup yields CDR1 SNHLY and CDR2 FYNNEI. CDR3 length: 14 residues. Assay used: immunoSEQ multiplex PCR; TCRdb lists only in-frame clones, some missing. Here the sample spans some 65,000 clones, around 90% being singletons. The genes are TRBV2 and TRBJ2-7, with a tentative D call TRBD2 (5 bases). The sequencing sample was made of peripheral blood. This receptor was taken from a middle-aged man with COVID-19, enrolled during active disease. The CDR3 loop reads CASSIGGFSYEQYF. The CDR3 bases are TGTGCCAGCAGTATCGGCGGGTTTTCCTACGAGCAGTACTTC. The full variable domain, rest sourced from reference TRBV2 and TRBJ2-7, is EPEVTQTPSHQVTQMGQEVILRCVPISNHLYFYWYRQILGQKVEFLVSFYNNEISEKSEIFDDQFSVERPDGSNFTLKIRSTKLEDSAMYFCASSIGGFSYEQYFGPGTRLTVT.